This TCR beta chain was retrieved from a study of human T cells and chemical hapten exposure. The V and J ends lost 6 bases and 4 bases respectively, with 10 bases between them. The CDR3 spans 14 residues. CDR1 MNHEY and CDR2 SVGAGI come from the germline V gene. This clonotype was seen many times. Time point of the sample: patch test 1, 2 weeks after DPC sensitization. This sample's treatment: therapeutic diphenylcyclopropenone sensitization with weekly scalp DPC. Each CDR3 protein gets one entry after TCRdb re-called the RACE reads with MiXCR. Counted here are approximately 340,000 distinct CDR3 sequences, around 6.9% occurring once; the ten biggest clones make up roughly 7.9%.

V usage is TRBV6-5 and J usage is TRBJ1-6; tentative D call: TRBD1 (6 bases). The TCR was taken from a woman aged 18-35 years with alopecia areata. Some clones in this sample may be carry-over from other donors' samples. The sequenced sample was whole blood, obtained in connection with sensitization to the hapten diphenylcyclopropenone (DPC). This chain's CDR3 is CASRHTGYNSPLHF. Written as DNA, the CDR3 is TGTGCCAGCAGACATACAGGGTATAATTCACCCCTCCACTTT.